A single sample gave rise to the 18 T cell receptor beta chains below, sequenced in a study of blood T cell repertoires in COVID-19. Only in-frame clones appear in the TCRdb table, and some are missing; sequencing was by immunoSEQ multiplex PCR. Altogether tens of thousands of clones are present, almost 90% being singletons, with the ten largest covering 4% to 5.5%. Sequencing was performed on peripheral blood. Receptor source: a man aged 60 to 69 with acute or convalescent COVID-19.

V usage is TRBV4-1 and J usage is TRBJ2-1, with TRBD2 matching 8 bases. CDR1 is MGHRA and CDR2 is YSYEKL in the germline V gene. J was trimmed by 6 bases and V by 2 bases; bases with no gene match: 18. The CDR3 contains 19 residues. CDR3 region: CASSQRGPAQSGRINEQFF. The DNA of the CDR3 is TGCGCCAGCAGCCAACGGGGACCTGCACAGAGCGGGAGAATCAATGAGCAGTTCTTC.

This rearrangement joins TRBV6-1 to TRBJ2-7; 13 positions match TRBD2. Germline V gives CDR1 MNHNS, CDR2 SASEGT. The CDR3 consists of 15 residues. With V trimmed by 3 bases and J by 4 bases, 3 bases remained unmatched. The CDR3 DNA follows: TGTGCCAGCAGTGATCCGGGACTAGCGGGATACGAGCAGTACTTC. Amino acid sequence: CASSDPGLAGYEQYF.

The chain carries TRBV11-2 and TRBJ1-2; TRBD1 matches 9 bases. Germline V gives CDR1 SGHAT, CDR2 FQNNGV. This CDR3 contains 14 residues. The trim removed 3 bases at V and 10 bases at J, leaving 9 bases unmatched. The CDR3 loop is CASSLVQDRGDYTF. The CDR3 DNA follows: TGTGCCAGCAGCTTGGTACAGGACAGGGGTGACTACACCTTC.

The chain's CDR3 is CASSIEPQDQPQHF. The CDR3 bases are TGTGCCAGTAGTATTGAACCCCAGGATCAGCCCCAGCATTTT. The chain joins TRBV19 to TRBJ1-5; D is uncertain. The CDR3 contains 14 residues. Deletions cut 3 bases from V and 5 bases from J, with 11 bases between. The V gene's germline CDR1 is LNHDA and CDR2 SQIVND (reference sequence).

The chain joins TRBV2 to TRBJ2-3, with D tentatively TRBD2 (6 bases). This CDR3 spans 15 amino acids. Trimming removed 11 bases at V and 1 base at J, with 19 bases between. The germline V gene encodes CDR1 SNHLY and CDR2 FYNNEI. CDR3 coding DNA: TGTGCCGCCCTGGAGGGGTCCGGGGGCACAGATACGCAGTATTTT. It codes for CAALEGSGGTDTQYF.

Comment on this clone: Other nucleotide sequences in the sample specify the same CDR3. The chain has TRBV2 and TRBJ2-7; 9 bases are a match to TRBD1. CDR1 and CDR2 (germline): SNHLY, FYNNEI. V trimming: 6 bases; J trimming: 3 bases; junction bases outside the gene matches: 0. The CDR3 runs 12 residues. This chain's CDR3 is CASRDRGYEQYF. DNA for the CDR3: TGTGCCAGCAGGGACAGGGGCTACGAGCAGTACTTC.

This sequence joins TRBV29-1 and TRBJ2-7; TRBD2 matches at 8 bases. CDR1 and CDR2 from the germline V gene are SQVTM and ANQGSEA. This CDR3 has 13 residues. The junction had 7 bases not matched to a gene; V was cut back by 4 bases and J by 5 bases. The CDR3 nucleotides read TGCAGCGTTGTTATTACTAGCGGCAACGAGCAGTACTTC. It codes for CSVVITSGNEQYF.

This sequence joins TRBV28 and TRBJ2-1, with D maybe TRBD2 (5 bases). This CDR3 is 16 amino acids long. Germline values: CDR1 MDHEN, CDR2 SYDVKM. Trimming left V 2 bases short and J 7 bases short, with 18 bases between. The CDR3 sequence: CASSLTRFVRGNEQFF. In nucleotides, the CDR3 is TGTGCCAGCAGTTTAACGCGATTTGTTAGAGGGAATGAGCAGTTCTTC.

The V and J genes are TRBV5-3 and TRBJ2-7; D perhaps matches TRBD2 (5 bases). TRBV5-3 is flagged as an ORF with uncertain function. CDR3 length: 16 amino acids. Trimming removed 8 bases from V and 5 bases from J, with 26 bases in between. The CDR3 region has the DNA TGTGCCAGGACCCTGGATCTTCCGGGAACTAGAGACGAGCAGTACTTC. Amino acid sequence: CARTLDLPGTRDEQYF.

This chain connects TRBV20-1 to TRBJ2-1, with D unclear. The V end was cut by 5 bases, the J end by 10 bases, with 3 bases between. Germline-derived CDR1 and CDR2 are DFQATT and SNEGSKA (reference sequence). CDR3 length: 8 amino acids. The CDR3 sequence is CSAGEQFF. CDR3 DNA sequence: TGCAGTGCTGGCGAGCAGTTCTTC.

The chain has TRBV2 and TRBJ1-1; a weak D match, TRBD1 (6 bases). CDR3 length equals 14 residues. V was cut by 7 bases and J by 6 bases, with 18 bases left in between. In germline, CDR1 is SNHLY, CDR2 FYNNEI. For the CDR3, the DNA is TGTGCCAGCAATCCTGGGACACGGACGTCTGAAGCTTTCTTT. It yields the protein CASNPGTRTSEAFF.

This chain uses TRBV2 with TRBJ1-5, with D possibly matching TRBD1 (6 bases). The germline gives CDR1 SNHLY, CDR2 FYNNEI. Trimming took off 4 bases at V and 4 bases at J, with 8 bases between the two ends. The CDR3 is made up of 13 amino acids. CDR3 DNA sequence: TGTGCCAGCAGTGGACAGGAGAATCAGCCCCAGCATTTT. Translation gives CASSGQENQPQHF.

This sequence joins TRBV5-6 and TRBJ1-5, with D perhaps TRBD1 (5 bases). Trimming removed 3 bases from V and 5 bases from J, with 15 bases in between. CDR1 is SGHDT, CDR2 YYEEEE, per germline. This CDR3 comprises 15 residues. The CDR3 DNA sequence: TGTGCCAGCAGCTCCTCGAGGGGAGGCGATCAGCCCCAGCATTTT. Protein product: CASSSSRGGDQPQHF.

The V and J genes are TRBV18 and TRBJ1-4; tentative D call: TRBD1 (5 bases). CDR1 is KGHSH and CDR2 is LQKENI in the germline V gene. The CDR3 totals 13 residues. V was trimmed by 4 bases and J by 6 bases, leaving 9 bases between them. The CDR3 loop reads CASSQGLDEKLFF. The CDR3 DNA is TGTGCCAGCTCACAGGGGTTGGATGAAAAACTGTTTTTT.

The chain has TRBV9 and TRBJ1-4; weak D call: TRBD1 (6 bases). The CDR3 runs to 15 residues. Germline V lookup: CDR1 SGDLS, CDR2 YYNGEE. Trimming pared 3 bases from V and 10 bases from J, leaving 19 bases between. In nucleotides, the CDR3 is TGTGCCAGCAGCGGAGGCCCAGGGGAGGGAGGAAAACTGTTTTTT. Its translation is CASSGGPGEGGKLFF.

The genes are TRBV27 and TRBJ2-7, with 8 nucleotides matching TRBD1. J gave up 3 bases and V 4 bases, and 5 bases lay outside the gene matches. Germline-derived CDR1 and CDR2 are MNHEY and SMNVEV (reference sequence). This CDR3 region has 14 residues. CDR3 residues: CASSSGQGVYEQYF. CDR3 nucleotides: TGTGCCAGCAGTTCCGGACAGGGAGTCTACGAGCAGTACTTC.

V is TRBV27 and J is TRBJ1-1; 8 nucleotides align to TRBD1. Germline assignment: CDR1 MNHEY and CDR2 SMNVEV (reference sequence). This CDR3 spans 14 amino acids. Trimming removed 6 bases from V and 4 bases from J; junction bases left unmatched: 7. The CDR3 protein is CASRPTGAPTEAFF. Written as DNA, the CDR3 is TGTGCCAGCAGGCCGACAGGGGCGCCCACTGAAGCTTTCTTT.

This rearrangement joins TRBV28 to TRBJ1-1; 9 bases are a match to TRBD1. The CDR3 is made up of 16 amino acids. J gave up 3 bases and V 5 bases, and 10 bases lay outside the gene matches. Germline V CDR1 and CDR2: MDHEN, SYDVKM. The CDR3 nucleotides read TGTGCCAGCAGTCTCGGACAGGGGTCATGGTACACTGAAGCTTTCTTT. It is translated as CASSLGQGSWYTEAFF.